Presented here are 16 T cell receptor beta chains from one specimen sequenced in a study of CD8+ T cells in alopecia areata. Treatment here: oral pan-JAK inhibitor, 5-10 mg twice daily. As the sequencing template, cDNA was produced by extracting RNA and reverse transcribing it. The method was immunoSEQ multiplex PCR; TCRdb's version includes in-frame clones alone and lacks a portion of them. The sample lists 110,000 or so clones, roughly three fifths occurring once. Sequencing was performed on CD4+ T cells sorted from blood, taken at week 24, from a patient treated with tofacitinib. Every receptor here comes from a human donor with alopecia areata.

The chain recombines TRBV2 with TRBJ1-3; a weak D match, TRBD1 (5 bases). The V gene lost 6 bases and the J gene lost 0 bases, with 12 bases spanning the gap. The CDR3 sequence is 15 residues long. Germline V gives CDR1 SNHLY, CDR2 FYNNEI. The CDR3 is CASSGAGISGNTIYF. CDR3 nucleotides: TGTGCCAGCAGCGGGGCGGGGATCTCTGGAAACACCATATATTTT.

This chain connects TRBV29-1 to TRBJ2-7, with TRBD1 matching over 10 bases. This CDR3 has 13 amino acids. Germline lookup yields CDR1 SQVTM and CDR2 ANQGSEA. The ends lost 7 bases at V and 6 bases at J; junction bases unmatched: 9. The CDR3 here is CSAGTGVEVEQYF. In nucleotides, the CDR3 is TGCAGCGCCGGGACAGGGGTTGAAGTCGAGCAGTACTTC.

A remark on this clone: Without the conserved terminal phenylalanine or tryptophan, this CDR3 likely stems from a read error. The limits of the CDR3 on the DNA are not certain, so only TCRdb's listed CDR3 is given. V is TRBV5-6 and J is TRBJ2-3. The CDR3 spans 9 amino acids, including both terminal residues. The V gene's germline CDR1 is SGHDT and CDR2 YYEEEE. This chain's CDR3 is CASSSRRFV.

The chain joins TRBV14 to TRBJ1-2; tentative D call: TRBD1 (5 bases). V lost 4 bases and J lost 2, with 8 bases in between. CDR1 and CDR2 (germline): SGHDN, FVKESK. The CDR3 contains 13 residues. The CDR3 region has the DNA TGTGCCAGCAGCCGACAGAGCAACTATGGCTACACCTTC. Translating gives CASSRQSNYGYTF.

This clone showed up just a few times. The chain is built from TRBV29-1 and TRBJ1-2, with 9 bases aligning to TRBD1. CDR1 and CDR2 (germline): SQVTM, ANQGSEA. After removal of 6 bases from V and 4 bases from J, the junction contained 6 bases not matched to a gene. The CDR3 is made up of 13 amino acids. The CDR3 loop reads CSVRQGVPYGYTF. DNA of the CDR3: TGCAGCGTCCGACAGGGGGTTCCCTATGGCTACACCTTC.

This clone appeared a few times. In nucleotides, the CDR3 is TGTGCCAGCAGCTTGGTGACAGGAGGGTTGGGAGGAGATGGCTACACCTTC. Its protein is CASSLVTGGLGGDGYTF. V and J are TRBV7-2 and TRBJ1-2, with D perhaps TRBD1 (6 bases). Trimming pared 3 bases from V and 6 bases from J, leaving 23 bases between. CDR1 SGHTA and CDR2 FQGNSA come from the germline V gene. There are 17 residues in the CDR3.

A few counts support this clone. A read error may produce the germline difference seen at one junction end. J is TRBJ2-2 and V is TRBV7-7; TRBD2 matches 9 bases. The germline CDR1 and CDR2 sequences are SSHAT and FNYEAQ (reference sequence). CDR3 length equals 18 residues. The CDR3 loop reads CASSPSPGLALQTGELFF. DNA for the CDR3: TGTGCTAGCAGCCCCTCTCCGGGACTAGCACTCCAGACCGGGGAGCTGTTTTTT.

J is TRBJ2-7 and V is TRBV15, with D perhaps TRBD1 (7 bases). Deletions cut 1 base from V and 5 bases from J, with 15 bases between. Germline V gene lookup returns CDR1 LNHNV and CDR2 YYDKDF (reference sequence). The length of the CDR3 is 15 residues. CDR3: CATSRGGQGGHEQYF. The DNA for the CDR3 is TGTGCCACCAGCAGAGGTGGGCAGGGGGGTCACGAGCAGTACTTC.

The J gene is TRBJ1-5, the V gene TRBV2, with D hard to call. This CDR3 region has 13 residues. Germline CDR1 and CDR2: SNHLY and FYNNEI. V dropped 6 bases and J dropped 4 bases, with 10 bases sitting between them. CDR3 sequence (DNA): TGTGCCAGCAGATTCGCTACGAATCAGCCCCAGCATTTT. It codes for CASRFATNQPQHF. The whole variable domain, filled in from reference TRBV2 and TRBJ1-5, reads EPEVTQTPSHQVTQMGQEVILRCVPISNHLYFYWYRQILGQKVEFLVSFYNNEISEKSEIFDDQFSVERPDGSNFTLKIRSTKLEDSAMYFCASRFATNQPQHFGDGTRLSIL.

In its sample, this clone was seen once. The rearrangement links TRBV9 to TRBJ2-4, with TRBD2 as a possible D gene (6 bases). The CDR3 runs to 19 residues. V gave up 3 bases and J gave up 0 bases, with 22 bases separating them. Germline assignment: CDR1 SGDLS and CDR2 YYNGEE. Written as DNA, the CDR3 is TGTGCCAGCAGCGCGACTGATCAAGCGGGCCTAATAGCCAAAAACATTCAGTACTTC. Protein: CASSATDQAGLIAKNIQYF.

This sequence joins TRBV10-3 and TRBJ2-7; perhaps TRBD1 as D (6 bases). Germline V gene lookup returns CDR1 ENHRY and CDR2 SYGVKD. Trimming took off 6 bases at V and 0 bases at J, with 15 bases between the two ends. The CDR3 is 15 amino acids. This CDR3 is CAISRQAMSSYEQYF. In DNA form, the CDR3 reads TGTGCCATCAGCCGACAGGCCATGAGCTCCTACGAGCAGTACTTC.

This chain connects TRBV7-9 to TRBJ2-6, with D tentatively TRBD1 (5 bases). Germline V CDR1 and CDR2: SEHNR, FQNEAQ (reference sequence). CDR3 size: 17 residues. Trimming shortened V by 5 bases and J by 0 bases, and 14 bases separated the two germline ends. In DNA form, the CDR3 reads TGTGCCAGCAGCACGTCACAGGATAGCTCTGGGGCCAACGTCCTGACTTTC. It translates to CASSTSQDSSGANVLTF. The full variable domain, with the rest looked up from reference TRBV7-9 and TRBJ2-6, is DTGVSQNPRHKITKRGQNVTFRCDPISEHNRLYWYRQTLGQGPEFLTYFQNEAQLEKSRLLSDRFSAERPKGSFSTLEIQRTEQGDSAMYLCASSTSQDSSGANVLTFGAGSRLTVL.

This chain uses TRBV7-2 with TRBJ2-7, with 10 bases identical to TRBD2. With V trimmed by 5 bases and J by 2 bases, 6 bases remained unmatched. Germline assignment: CDR1 SGHTA and CDR2 FQGNSA. The CDR3 sequence is 15 residues long. In DNA form, the CDR3 reads TGTGCCAGCAGCCAATATAGCGGGGGGACCTACGAGCAGTACTTC. Protein sequence: CASSQYSGGTYEQYF.

CDR3 in amino acids: CAWSVWGPQFF. CDR3 DNA: TGTGCCTGGAGTGTGTGGGGCCCGCAGTTCTTC. The chain links TRBV30 to TRBJ2-1; D is possibly TRBD1 (5 bases). This CDR3 region has 11 residues. Trimming took off 0 bases at V and 12 bases at J, with 9 bases between the two ends. CDR1 and CDR2 (germline): GTSNPN, SVGIG (reference sequence).

This clone was counted a few times. V is TRBV10-3 and J is TRBJ2-7; perhaps D is TRBD1 or TRBD2 (6 bases each). V shed 7 bases and J shed 0 bases, with 16 bases lying between them. In germline, CDR1 is ENHRY, CDR2 SYGVKD. The CDR3 extends over 15 amino acids. CDR3 sequence: CAINQRGASSYEQYF. CDR3 bases: TGTGCCATCAACCAAAGGGGGGCTAGCTCCTACGAGCAGTACTTC.

The rearrangement links TRBV19 to TRBJ1-1; D uncertain. This CDR3 is built from 14 residues. Looked up from germline, CDR1 is LNHDA and CDR2 is SQIVND (reference sequence). The germline V and J ends were trimmed by 3 bases and 1 base, with 9 bases remaining between them. Here the CDR3 reads CASSMFGSNTEAFF. The CDR3 nucleotides read TGTGCCAGTAGTATGTTTGGCTCGAACACTGAAGCTTTCTTT.